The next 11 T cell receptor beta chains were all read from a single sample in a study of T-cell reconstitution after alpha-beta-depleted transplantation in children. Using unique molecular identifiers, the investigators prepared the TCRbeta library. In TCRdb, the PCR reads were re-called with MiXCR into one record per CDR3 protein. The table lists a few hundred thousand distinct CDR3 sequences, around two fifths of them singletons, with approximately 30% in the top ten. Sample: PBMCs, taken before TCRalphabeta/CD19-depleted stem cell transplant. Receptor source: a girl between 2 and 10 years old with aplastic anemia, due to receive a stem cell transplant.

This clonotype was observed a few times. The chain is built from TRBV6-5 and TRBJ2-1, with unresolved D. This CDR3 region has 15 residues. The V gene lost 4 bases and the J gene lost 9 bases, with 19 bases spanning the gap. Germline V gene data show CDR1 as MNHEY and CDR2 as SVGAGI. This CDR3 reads CASSSTRLGAGEQFF. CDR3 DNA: TGTGCCAGCAGTTCGACCCGCTTGGGTGCCGGTGAGCAGTTCTTC.

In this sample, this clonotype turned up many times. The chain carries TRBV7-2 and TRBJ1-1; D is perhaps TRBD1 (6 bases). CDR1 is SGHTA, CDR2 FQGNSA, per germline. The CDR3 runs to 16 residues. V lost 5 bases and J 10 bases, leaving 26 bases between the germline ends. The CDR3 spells CASSTLMGARALIAFF. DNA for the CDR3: TGTGCCAGCAGCACCTTGATGGGGGCGCGGGCTCTGATAGCTTTCTTT.

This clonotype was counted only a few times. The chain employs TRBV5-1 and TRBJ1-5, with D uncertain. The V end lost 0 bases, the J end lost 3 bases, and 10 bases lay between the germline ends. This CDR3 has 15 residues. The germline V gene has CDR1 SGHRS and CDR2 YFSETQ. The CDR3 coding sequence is TGCGCCAGCAGCTTGGATGGGCGGACCAATCAGCCCCAGCATTTT. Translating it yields CASSLDGRTNQPQHF.

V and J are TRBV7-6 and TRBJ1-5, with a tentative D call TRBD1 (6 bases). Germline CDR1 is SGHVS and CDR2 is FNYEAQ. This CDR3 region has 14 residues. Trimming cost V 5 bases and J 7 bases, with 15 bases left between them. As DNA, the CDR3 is TGTGCCAGCAGCAAAGGGGGGATGGGGCAGCCCCAGCATTTT. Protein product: CASSKGGMGQPQHF.

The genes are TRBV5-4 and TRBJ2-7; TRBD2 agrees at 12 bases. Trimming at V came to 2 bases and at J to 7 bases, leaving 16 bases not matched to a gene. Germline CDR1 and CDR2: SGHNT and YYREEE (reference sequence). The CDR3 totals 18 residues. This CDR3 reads CASSFGTSGFGARREQYF. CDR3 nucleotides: TGTGCCAGCAGCTTCGGGACTAGCGGGTTTGGGGCCAGGAGGGAGCAGTACTTC. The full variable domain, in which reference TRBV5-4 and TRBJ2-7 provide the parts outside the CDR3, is ETGVTQSPTHLIKTRGQQVTLRCSSQSGHNTVSWYQQALGQGPQFIFQYYREEENGRGNFPPRFSGLQFPNYSSELNVNALELDDSALYLCASSFGTSGFGARREQYFGPGTRLTVT.

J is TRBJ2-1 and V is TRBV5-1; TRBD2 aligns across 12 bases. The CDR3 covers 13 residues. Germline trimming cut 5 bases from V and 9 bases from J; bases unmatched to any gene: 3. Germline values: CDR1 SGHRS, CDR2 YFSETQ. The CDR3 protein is CASRLTSGSEQFF. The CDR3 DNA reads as TGCGCCAGCAGGTTGACTAGCGGGAGTGAGCAGTTCTTC.

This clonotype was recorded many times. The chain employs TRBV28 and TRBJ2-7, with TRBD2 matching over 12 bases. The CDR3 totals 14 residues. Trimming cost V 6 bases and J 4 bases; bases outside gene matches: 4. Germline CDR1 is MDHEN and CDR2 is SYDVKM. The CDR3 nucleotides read TGTGCCAGCAGCCTACTAGCGGGAGGATACGAGCAGTACTTC. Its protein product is CASSLLAGGYEQYF.

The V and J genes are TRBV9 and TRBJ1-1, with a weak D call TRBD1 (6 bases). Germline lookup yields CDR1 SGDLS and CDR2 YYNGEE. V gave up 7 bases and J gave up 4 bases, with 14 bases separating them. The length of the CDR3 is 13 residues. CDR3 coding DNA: TGTGCCAGCGCGAGAGGGGGGACCACTGAAGCTTTCTTT. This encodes CASARGGTTEAFF.

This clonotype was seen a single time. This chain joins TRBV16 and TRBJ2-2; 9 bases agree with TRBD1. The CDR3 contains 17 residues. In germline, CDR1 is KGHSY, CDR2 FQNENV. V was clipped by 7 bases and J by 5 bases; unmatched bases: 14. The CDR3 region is CASKSDRGWKETGELFF. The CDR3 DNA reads TGTGCCAGCAAGTCGGACAGGGGATGGAAGGAAACCGGGGAGCTGTTTTTT.

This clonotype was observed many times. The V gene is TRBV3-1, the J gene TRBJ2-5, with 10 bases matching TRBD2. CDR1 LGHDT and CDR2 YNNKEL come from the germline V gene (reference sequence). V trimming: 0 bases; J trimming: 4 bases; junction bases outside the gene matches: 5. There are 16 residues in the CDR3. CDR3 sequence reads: CASSQEMRLAGETQYF. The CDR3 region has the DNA TGTGCCAGCAGCCAAGAAATGAGACTAGCGGGAGAGACCCAGTACTTC.

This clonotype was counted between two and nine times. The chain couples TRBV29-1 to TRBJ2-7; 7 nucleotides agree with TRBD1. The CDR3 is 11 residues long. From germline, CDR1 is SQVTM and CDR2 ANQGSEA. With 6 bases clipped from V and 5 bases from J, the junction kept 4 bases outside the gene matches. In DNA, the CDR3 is TGCAGCGTCGGACAGGCGAACGAGCAGTACTTC. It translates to CSVGQANEQYF.